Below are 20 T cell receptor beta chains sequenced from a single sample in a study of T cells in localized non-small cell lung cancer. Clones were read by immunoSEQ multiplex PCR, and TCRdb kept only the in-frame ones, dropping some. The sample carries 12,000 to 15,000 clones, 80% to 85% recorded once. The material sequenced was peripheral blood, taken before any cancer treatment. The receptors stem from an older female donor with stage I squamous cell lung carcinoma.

In DNA, the CDR3 is TGTGCCATCGGACAGGGGGGGAACACTGAAGCTTTCTTT. It yields the protein CAIGQGGNTEAFF. The chain employs TRBV10-3 and TRBJ1-1, with 10 bases lining up with TRBD1. The ends lost 8 bases at V and 1 base at J; junction bases unmatched: 1. This CDR3 has 13 residues. The V gene's germline CDR1 is ENHRY and CDR2 SYGVKD.

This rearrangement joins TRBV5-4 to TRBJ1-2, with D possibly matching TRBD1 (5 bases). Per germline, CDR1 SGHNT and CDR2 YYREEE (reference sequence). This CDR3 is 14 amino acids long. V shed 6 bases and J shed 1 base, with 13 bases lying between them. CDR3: CASTGDSNNYGYTF. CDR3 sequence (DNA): TGTGCCAGCACCGGAGACAGTAATAACTATGGCTACACCTTC. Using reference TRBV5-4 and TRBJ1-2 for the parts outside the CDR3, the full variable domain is ETGVTQSPTHLIKTRGQQVTLRCSSQSGHNTVSWYQQALGQGPQFIFQYYREEENGRGNFPPRFSGLQFPNYSSELNVNALELDDSALYLCASTGDSNNYGYTFGSGTRLTVV.

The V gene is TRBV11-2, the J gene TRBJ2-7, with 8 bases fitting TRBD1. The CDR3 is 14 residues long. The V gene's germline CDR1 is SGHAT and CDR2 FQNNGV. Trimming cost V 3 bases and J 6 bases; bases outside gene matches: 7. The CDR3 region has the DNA TGTGCCAGCAGCTTCGGCACAGGGGGAGTCGAGCAGTACTTC. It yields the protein CASSFGTGGVEQYF.

The CDR3 loop is CASSFSGGTYNSPLHF. In nucleotides, the CDR3 is TGTGCCAGCAGCTTTTCGGGTGGGACTTATAATTCACCCCTCCACTTT. V and J are TRBV5-4 and TRBJ1-6, with a tentative D call TRBD1 (5 bases). Germline CDR1 and CDR2: SGHNT and YYREEE (reference sequence). V lost 2 bases and J lost 4, with 13 bases in between. The CDR3 loop spans 16 amino acids.

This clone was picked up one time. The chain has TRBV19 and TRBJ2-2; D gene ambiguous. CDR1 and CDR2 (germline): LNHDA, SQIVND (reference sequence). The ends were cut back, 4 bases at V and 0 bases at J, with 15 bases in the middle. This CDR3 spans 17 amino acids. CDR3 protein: CASSTLGDGANTGELFF. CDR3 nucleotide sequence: TGTGCCAGTAGTACCCTCGGTGACGGCGCGAACACCGGGGAGCTGTTTTTT.

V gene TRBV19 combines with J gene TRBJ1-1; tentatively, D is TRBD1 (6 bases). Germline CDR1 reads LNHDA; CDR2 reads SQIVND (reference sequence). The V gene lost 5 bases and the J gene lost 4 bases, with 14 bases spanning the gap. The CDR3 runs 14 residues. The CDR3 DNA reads TGTGCCAGTAGTTCCAGGGGAGGGGTCACTGAAGCTTTCTTT. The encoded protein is CASSSRGGVTEAFF.

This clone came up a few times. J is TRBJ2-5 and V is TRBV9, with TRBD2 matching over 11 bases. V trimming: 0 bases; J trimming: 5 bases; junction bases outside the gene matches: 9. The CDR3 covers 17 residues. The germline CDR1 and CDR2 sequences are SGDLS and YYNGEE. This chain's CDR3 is CASSVGGSGGALETQYF. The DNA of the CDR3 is TGTGCCAGCAGCGTAGGTGGTAGCGGGGGGGCCTTGGAGACCCAGTACTTC.

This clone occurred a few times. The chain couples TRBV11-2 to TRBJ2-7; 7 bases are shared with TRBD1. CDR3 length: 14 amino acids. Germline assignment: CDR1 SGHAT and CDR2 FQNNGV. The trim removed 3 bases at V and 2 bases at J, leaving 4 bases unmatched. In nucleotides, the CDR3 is TGTGCCAGCAGCTTGACAGGGACCGCCTACGAGCAGTACTTC. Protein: CASSLTGTAYEQYF.

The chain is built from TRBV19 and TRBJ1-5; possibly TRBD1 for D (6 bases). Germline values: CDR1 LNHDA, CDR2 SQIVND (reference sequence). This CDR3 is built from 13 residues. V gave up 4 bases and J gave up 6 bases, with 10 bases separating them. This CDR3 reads CASSTGVGQPQHF. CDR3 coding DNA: TGTGCCAGTAGTACAGGGGTAGGTCAGCCCCAGCATTTT.

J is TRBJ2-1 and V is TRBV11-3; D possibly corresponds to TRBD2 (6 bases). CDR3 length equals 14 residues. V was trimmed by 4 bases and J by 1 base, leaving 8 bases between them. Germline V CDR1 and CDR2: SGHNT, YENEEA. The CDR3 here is CASSSRGSYNEQFF. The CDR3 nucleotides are TGTGCCAGCAGCTCGCGGGGTTCCTACAATGAGCAGTTCTTC.

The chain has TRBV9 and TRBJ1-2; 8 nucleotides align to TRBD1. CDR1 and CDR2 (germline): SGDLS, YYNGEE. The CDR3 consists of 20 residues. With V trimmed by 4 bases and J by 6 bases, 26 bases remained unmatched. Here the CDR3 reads CASSLYSGIGQGRGDDGYTF. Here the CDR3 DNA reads TGTGCCAGCAGCCTTTATTCTGGAATTGGACAGGGACGTGGAGATGATGGCTACACCTTC.

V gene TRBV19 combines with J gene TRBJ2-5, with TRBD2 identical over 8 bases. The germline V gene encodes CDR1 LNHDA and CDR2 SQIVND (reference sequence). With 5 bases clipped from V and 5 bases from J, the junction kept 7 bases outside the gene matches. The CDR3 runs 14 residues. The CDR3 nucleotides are TGTGCCAGTAGTTTCGGACGCGGGGGGGAGACCCAGTACTTC. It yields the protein CASSFGRGGETQYF. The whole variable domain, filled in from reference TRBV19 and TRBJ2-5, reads DGGITQSPKYLFRKEGQNVTLSCEQNLNHDAMYWYRQDPGQGLRLIYYSQIVNDFQKGDIAEGYSVSREKKESFPLTVTSAQKNPTAFYLCASSFGRGGETQYFGPGTRLLVL.

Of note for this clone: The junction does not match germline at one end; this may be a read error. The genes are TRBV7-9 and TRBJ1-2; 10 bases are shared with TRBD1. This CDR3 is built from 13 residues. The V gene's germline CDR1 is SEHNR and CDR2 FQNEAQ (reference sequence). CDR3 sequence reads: CASSSRGQGNEWF. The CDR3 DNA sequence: TGTGCCAGCAGCTCTCGGGGACAGGGGAACGAATGGTTC.

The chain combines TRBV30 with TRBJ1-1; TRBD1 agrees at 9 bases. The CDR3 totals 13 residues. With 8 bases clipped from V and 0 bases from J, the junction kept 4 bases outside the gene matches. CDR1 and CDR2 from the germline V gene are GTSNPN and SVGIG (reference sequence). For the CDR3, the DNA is TGTGCCGGGGACAGGGTCGTGAACACTGAAGCTTTCTTT. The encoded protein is CAGDRVVNTEAFF.

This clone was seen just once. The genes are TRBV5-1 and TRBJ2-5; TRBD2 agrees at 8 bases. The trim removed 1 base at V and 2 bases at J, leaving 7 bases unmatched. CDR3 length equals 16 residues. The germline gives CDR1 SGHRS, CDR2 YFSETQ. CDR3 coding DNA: TGCGCCAGCAGCTTGTGGCGGGGGGCGTATCAAGAGACCCAGTACTTC. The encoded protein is CASSLWRGAYQETQYF. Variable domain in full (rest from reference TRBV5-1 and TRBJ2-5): KAGVTQTPRYLIKTRGQQVTLSCSPISGHRSVSWYQQTPGQGLQFLFEYFSETQRNKGNFPGRFSGRQFSNSRSEMNVSTLELGDSALYLCASSLWRGAYQETQYFGPGTRLLVL.

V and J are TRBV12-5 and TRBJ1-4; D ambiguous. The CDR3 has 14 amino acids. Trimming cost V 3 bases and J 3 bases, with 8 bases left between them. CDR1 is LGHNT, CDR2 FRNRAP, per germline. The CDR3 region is CASGLTLANEKLFF. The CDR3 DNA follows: TGTGCTAGTGGTTTAACCTTGGCTAATGAAAAACTGTTTTTT. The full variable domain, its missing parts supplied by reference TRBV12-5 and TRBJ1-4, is DARVTQTPRHKVTEMGQEVTMRCQPILGHNTVFWYRQTMMQGLELLAYFRNRAPLDDSGMPKDRFSAEMPDATLATLKIQPSEPRDSAVYFCASGLTLANEKLFFGSGTQLSVL.

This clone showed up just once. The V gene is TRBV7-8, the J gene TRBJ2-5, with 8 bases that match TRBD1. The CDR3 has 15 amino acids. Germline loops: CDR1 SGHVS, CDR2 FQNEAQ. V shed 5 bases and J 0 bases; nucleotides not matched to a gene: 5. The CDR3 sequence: CASSPDRAYQETQYF. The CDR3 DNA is TGTGCCAGCAGCCCGGACAGGGCGTACCAAGAGACCCAGTACTTC.

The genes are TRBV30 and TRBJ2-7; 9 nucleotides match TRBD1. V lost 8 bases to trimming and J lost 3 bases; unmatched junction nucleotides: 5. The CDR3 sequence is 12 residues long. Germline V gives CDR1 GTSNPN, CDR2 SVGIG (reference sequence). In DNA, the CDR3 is TGTGCCGGGGACAGGGCCAACTACGAGCAGTACTTC. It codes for CAGDRANYEQYF. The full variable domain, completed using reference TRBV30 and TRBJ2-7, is SQTIHQWPATLVQPVGSPLSLECTVEGTSNPNLYWYRQAAGRGLQLLFYSVGIGQISSEVPQNLSASRPQDRQFILSSKKLLLSDSGFYLCAGDRANYEQYFGPGTRLTVT.

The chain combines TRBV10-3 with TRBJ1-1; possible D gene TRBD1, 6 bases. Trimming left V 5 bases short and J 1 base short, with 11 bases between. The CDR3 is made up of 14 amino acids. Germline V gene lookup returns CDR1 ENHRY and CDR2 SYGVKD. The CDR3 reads CAISTKGQNTEAFF. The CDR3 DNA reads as TGTGCCATCAGTACCAAGGGACAGAACACTGAAGCTTTCTTT.

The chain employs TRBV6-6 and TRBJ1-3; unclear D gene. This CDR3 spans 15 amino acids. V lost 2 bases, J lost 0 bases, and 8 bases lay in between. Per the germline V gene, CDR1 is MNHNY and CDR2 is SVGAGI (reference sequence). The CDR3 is CASSYGENSGNTIYF. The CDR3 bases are TGTGCCAGCAGTTACGGGGAGAACTCTGGAAACACCATATATTTT.